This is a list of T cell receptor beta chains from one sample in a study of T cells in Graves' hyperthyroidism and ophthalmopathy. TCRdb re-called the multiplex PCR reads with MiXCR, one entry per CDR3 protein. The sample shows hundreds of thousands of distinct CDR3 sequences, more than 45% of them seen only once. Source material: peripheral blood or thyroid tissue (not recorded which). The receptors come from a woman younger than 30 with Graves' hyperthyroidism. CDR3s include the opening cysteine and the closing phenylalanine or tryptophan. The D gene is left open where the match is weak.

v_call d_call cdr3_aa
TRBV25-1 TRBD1 CASSGLTGGLENTEAFF
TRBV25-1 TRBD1 CASSDPSLQGLNYGYTF
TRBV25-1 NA CASSEFGNEQFF
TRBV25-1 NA CASSEFRVEMDGYTF
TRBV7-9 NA CASSVGGRTF
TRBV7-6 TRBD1 CASSLTPDRAGEQYF
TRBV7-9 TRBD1 CASSRETGATGYTF
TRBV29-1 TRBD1 CSVVLQGSSYEQYF
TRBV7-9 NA CASSLGIPGGNQPQHF
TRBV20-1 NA CSAHRGQETQYF
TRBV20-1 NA CSAPRDDLGYTF
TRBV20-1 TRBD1 CSARRGTGAEEQYF
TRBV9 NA CASSPDSGKIYEQYF
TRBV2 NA CASAGEQGGFGTQYF
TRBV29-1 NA CSVEDRTGSSYEQYF
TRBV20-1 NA CSAREGRAIGTEAFF
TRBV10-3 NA CAISAGWAETFF
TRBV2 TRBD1 CASNLDRVSYEQYF
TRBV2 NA CASSEALLGAAGTEAFF
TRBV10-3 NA CAISESTLNSGNTIYF
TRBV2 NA CASWDFVGGGEAFF
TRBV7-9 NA CASSQMVSGYNSPLHF
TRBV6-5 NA CASSYRERADGKLFF
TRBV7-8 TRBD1 CASSLVGQISGNTIYF
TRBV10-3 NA CASQSVGTVAYEQYF
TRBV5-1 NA CASSLESTEAFF
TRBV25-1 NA CASSERDTRAGELFF